This T cell receptor (beta chain) was documented in a study of blood T cell repertoires in COVID-19. Study summary: Sources were T cells, B-cell-depleted T cells, or PBMCs; the material itself was cDNA or gDNA.

Participant age was roughly 18 to 100 years, and participants resided in fewer than 30 US areas. Categorization into cohorts depended on clinical history that participants reported. TCRdb's copy holds only in-frame clones and misses some; the assay was immunoSEQ multiplex PCR. Found here are some 100,000 clones, 80% to 90% of them singletons; the top ten hold approximately 2.6%. Sequencing input: PBMCs or T cells enriched from blood (not recorded which). This TCR was recovered from a woman in her 50s who had recovered from COVID-19.

CDR3 protein: CASNGQGGGYTF. The CDR3 nucleotides read TGTGCCAGCAATGGACAGGGGGGTGGCTACACCTTC. The J gene is TRBJ1-2, the V gene TRBV6-5; TRBD1 matches at 10 bases. In germline, CDR1 is MNHEY, CDR2 SVGAGI. The CDR3 is 12 amino acids. The ends lost 7 bases at V and 7 bases at J; junction bases unmatched: 3.